The entry below gives a single T cell receptor beta chain sequence along with its context. In germline, CDR1 is LGHNA, CDR2 YSLEER. The V gene lost 0 bases and the J gene lost 9 bases, with 11 bases spanning the gap. This CDR3 is built from 13 residues. The data belong to a study of blood T cell repertoires in COVID-19. Study-level background: COVID-19 samples, acute and convalescent, were from the United States, Italy and Spain. PBMCs, B-cell-depleted T cells, or T cells provided the cDNA or gDNA that made up the material.

Per the original methods: From reference gene primer amplification, estimates of nucleated cell counts were derived. TCRdb's table, derived via immunoSEQ multiplex PCR, lists solely in-frame clones and lacks some. Clonal size and the V and J genes are those of that table, whereas D and trimming came from the DNA. The sample contains 300,000 to 400,000 clones, around 91% of which appear only once. The chain links TRBV4-3 to TRBJ1-2; D gene unclear. This TCR was sampled from a woman younger than 35 who had recovered from COVID-19. Material: peripheral blood. CDR3: CASSQDRVTRYTF. The CDR3 DNA is TGCGCCAGCAGCCAAGATCGCGTTACCCGCTACACCTTC.